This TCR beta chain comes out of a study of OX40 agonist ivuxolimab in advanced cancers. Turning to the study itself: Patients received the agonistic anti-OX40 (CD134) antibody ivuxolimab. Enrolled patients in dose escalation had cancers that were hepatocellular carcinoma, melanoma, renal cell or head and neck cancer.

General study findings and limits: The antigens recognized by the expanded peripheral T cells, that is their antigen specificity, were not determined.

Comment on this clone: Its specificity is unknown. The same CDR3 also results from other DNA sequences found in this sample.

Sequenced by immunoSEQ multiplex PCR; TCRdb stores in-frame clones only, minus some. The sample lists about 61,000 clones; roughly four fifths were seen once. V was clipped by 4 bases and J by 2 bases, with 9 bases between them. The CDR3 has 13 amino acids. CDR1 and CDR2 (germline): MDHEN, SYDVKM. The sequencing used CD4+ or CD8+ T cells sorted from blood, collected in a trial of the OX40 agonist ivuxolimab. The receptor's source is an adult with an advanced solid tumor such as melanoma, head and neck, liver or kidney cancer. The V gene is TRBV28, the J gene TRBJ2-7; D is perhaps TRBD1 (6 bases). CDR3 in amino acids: CASSSQGTYEQYF. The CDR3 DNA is TGTGCCAGCAGTTCACAGGGTACCTACGAGCAGTACTTC.